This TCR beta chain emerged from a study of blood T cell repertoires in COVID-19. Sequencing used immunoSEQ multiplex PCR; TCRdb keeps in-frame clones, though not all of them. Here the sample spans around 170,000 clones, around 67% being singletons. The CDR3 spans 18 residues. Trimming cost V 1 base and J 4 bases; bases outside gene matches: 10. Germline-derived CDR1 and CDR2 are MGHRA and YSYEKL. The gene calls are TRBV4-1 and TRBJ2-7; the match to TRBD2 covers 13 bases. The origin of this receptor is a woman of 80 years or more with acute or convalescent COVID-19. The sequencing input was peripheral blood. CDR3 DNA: TGCGCCAGCAGCCAAGCCCCGACTAGCGGGAGGACTATATACGAGCAGTACTTC. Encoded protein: CASSQAPTSGRTIYEQYF.